The 32 T cell receptor beta chains presented below share a single source sample, sequenced in a study of shared clonotypes between healthy human individuals. The data were produced by immunoSEQ multiplex PCR, yet TCRdb's version contains in-frame clones alone and is incomplete. The data show a few hundred thousand clones, 50% to 75% seen once. Sequencing was performed on memory CD4+ T cells sorted from blood. Subset indicated: CD45RA-negative fraction. Every receptor here comes from a man in his thirties or forties in good health.

The chain links TRBV7-8 to TRBJ2-5; perhaps D is TRBD1 or TRBD2 (5 bases each). The V end was cut by 3 bases, the J end by 2 bases, with 10 bases between. Per the germline V gene, CDR1 is SGHVS and CDR2 is FQNEAQ. CDR3 length equals 14 residues. CDR3 in amino acids: CASSFGTIQETQYF. CDR3 in DNA: TGTGCCAGCAGCTTTGGGACCATACAAGAGACCCAGTACTTC.

The chain is built from TRBV7-9 and TRBJ1-5; 8 nucleotides line up with TRBD1. The CDR3 loop spans 15 amino acids. The germline V gene has CDR1 SEHNR and CDR2 FQNEAQ (reference sequence). V lost 1 base to trimming and J lost 4 bases; unmatched junction nucleotides: 3. In DNA form, the CDR3 reads TGTGCCAGCAGCTTAGGACAGGGGTCGAATCAGCCCCAGCATTTT. Its protein product is CASSLGQGSNQPQHF.

The chain recombines TRBV7-2 with TRBJ2-7; the D gene is possibly TRBD1 (6 bases). Germline loops: CDR1 SGHTA, CDR2 FQGNSA. This CDR3 region has 14 residues. The ends were cut back, 5 bases at V and 7 bases at J, with 18 bases in the middle. CDR3 sequence reads: CASSLVTGSKEQYF. CDR3 DNA sequence: TGTGCCAGCAGCCTCGTAACAGGGTCTAAGGAGCAGTACTTC.

This clone was observed a handful of times. The CDR3 here is CASSETSGSYNEQFF. The DNA for the CDR3 is TGTGCCAGCAGTGAGACTAGCGGCTCCTACAATGAGCAGTTCTTC. The rearrangement joins TRBV6-1 to TRBJ2-1, with 9 bases lining up with TRBD2. The V gene end was trimmed by 3 bases and the J gene end by 0 bases; junction bases not matched to a gene: 0. Germline V gives CDR1 MNHNS, CDR2 SASEGT. The CDR3 sequence is 15 residues long.

This clone has a count of ten or more. V gene TRBV5-1 combines with J gene TRBJ2-7; D is unresolved. The CDR3 has 18 residues. From germline, CDR1 is SGHRS and CDR2 YFSETQ. V gave up 0 bases and J gave up 9 bases, with 28 bases separating them. CDR3 DNA: TGCGCCAGCAGCTTGGTAGGCGGAATGTCTACGAGTTTTAACGGGCAGTACTTC. Translating it yields CASSLVGGMSTSFNGQYF.

The sample holds a few counts of this clone. The V gene is TRBV11-2, the J gene TRBJ1-1; D possibly corresponds to TRBD1 (5 bases). The CDR3 extends over 15 amino acids. The V end lost 5 bases, the J end lost 7 bases, and 20 bases lay between the germline ends. Germline V gene sequence: CDR1 SGHAT, CDR2 FQNNGV. The CDR3 loop is CASSPGGGPRVEAFF. As DNA, the CDR3 is TGTGCCAGCAGCCCCGGGGGAGGACCGAGGGTTGAAGCTTTCTTT.

This clone has ten or more counts. The chain has TRBV14 and TRBJ2-2, with D possibly matching TRBD1 (5 bases). The V gene lost 1 base and the J gene lost 6 bases, with 12 bases spanning the gap. Germline V gene sequence: CDR1 SGHDN, CDR2 FVKESK. The CDR3 runs 15 residues. CDR3 amino acids: CASSQARAFAGELFF. Written as DNA, the CDR3 is TGTGCCAGCAGCCAAGCCAGGGCGTTCGCCGGGGAGCTGTTTTTT. Supplemented by reference TRBV14 and TRBJ2-2, the full variable domain reads EAGVTQFPSHSVIEKGQTVTLRCDPISGHDNLYWYRRVMGKEIKFLLHFVKESKQDESGMPNNRFLAERTGGTYSTLKVQPAELEDSGVYFCASSQARAFAGELFFGEGSRLTVL.

The chain combines TRBV28 with TRBJ2-3; TRBD2 matches at 13 bases. The CDR3 contains 18 residues. The junction had 11 bases not matched to a gene; V was cut back by 3 bases and J by 5 bases. Germline assignment: CDR1 MDHEN and CDR2 SYDVKM. CDR3 residues: CASSLFLGLAGEGDTQYF. CDR3 coding DNA: TGTGCCAGCAGTTTGTTTCTAGGACTAGCGGGAGAAGGAGATACGCAGTATTTT.

DNA of the CDR3: TGTGCCAGCAGTGATAGACAGGGTCTTAGCAATCAGCCCCAGCATTTT. Protein: CASSDRQGLSNQPQHF. The gene calls are TRBV2 and TRBJ1-5; 7 bases agree with TRBD1. This CDR3 has 16 amino acids. CDR1 SNHLY and CDR2 FYNNEI come from the germline V gene. Trimming took 3 bases from V and 0 from J; bases not matched to a gene: 5.

In this sample, this clone turned up a few times. The V gene is TRBV10-3, the J gene TRBJ2-5; 10 bases match TRBD2. J was trimmed by 4 bases and V by 2 bases; bases with no gene match: 4. CDR1 and CDR2 (germline): ENHRY, SYGVKD. The CDR3 runs 15 residues. CDR3 nucleotides: TGTGCCATCAGTGAGGAGCGGGAGGGCCGAGAGACCCAGTACTTC. It encodes CAISEEREGRETQYF.

This clone was recorded many times. The rearrangement links TRBV27 to TRBJ2-2; tentatively, D is TRBD1 or TRBD2 (6 bases each). This CDR3 is built from 18 residues. Trimming removed 3 bases from V and 5 bases from J, with 22 bases in between. Germline CDR1 and CDR2: MNHEY and SMNVEV (reference sequence). The CDR3: CASSFSARGGFSTGELFF. The CDR3 DNA is TGTGCCAGCAGTTTCTCGGCCAGGGGAGGTTTCAGTACCGGGGAGCTGTTTTTT.

This sequence joins TRBV2 and TRBJ2-3; TRBD2 matches 10 bases. The CDR3 has 14 amino acids. After removal of 6 bases from V and 3 bases from J, the junction contained 3 bases not matched to a gene. CDR1 SNHLY and CDR2 FYNNEI come from the germline V gene. The CDR3 loop reads CASSLAGATDTQYF. The DNA for the CDR3 is TGTGCCAGCAGCCTAGCGGGAGCAACAGATACGCAGTATTTT.

The sample holds a few counts of this clone. The chain recombines TRBV9 with TRBJ2-1, with 13 nucleotides matching TRBD2. The CDR3 runs 16 residues. The V segment lost 0 bases and the J segment 5 bases; nucleotides outside the gene matches: 2. Germline-derived CDR1 and CDR2 are SGDLS and YYNGEE. The CDR3 loop reads CASSVGGTSGNNEQFF. The CDR3 nucleotides are TGTGCCAGCAGCGTAGGGGGGACTAGCGGGAACAATGAGCAGTTCTTC.

V usage is TRBV7-2 and J usage is TRBJ2-3; no clear D gene. Trimming stripped 5 bases from V and 0 bases from J, with 9 bases between. The length of the CDR3 is 14 residues. CDR1 and CDR2 from the germline V gene are SGHTA and FQGNSA. The CDR3 DNA sequence: TGTGCCAGCAGCGCCAGCCCAAGCACAGATACGCAGTATTTT. Translating it yields CASSASPSTDTQYF.

The gene calls are TRBV28 and TRBJ2-2; TRBD2 matches 9 bases. With V trimmed by 2 bases and J by 5 bases, 3 bases remained unmatched. Germline V gene data show CDR1 as MDHEN and CDR2 as SYDVKM. This CDR3 is 15 amino acids long. The chain's CDR3 is CASSLSLAGTGELFF. The CDR3 DNA is TGTGCCAGCAGTTTAAGCCTAGCGGGAACCGGGGAGCTGTTTTTT. The variable domain in full, completed from reference TRBV28 and TRBJ2-2, reads DVKVTQSSRYLVKRTGEKVFLECVQDMDHENMFWYRQDPGLGLRLIYFSYDVKMKEKGDIPEGYSVSREKKERFSLILESASTNQTSMYLCASSLSLAGTGELFFGEGSRLTVL.

The gene calls are TRBV5-5 and TRBJ1-1; D not resolved. The CDR3 contains 16 residues. Germline CDR1 and CDR2: SGHKS and YYEKEE (reference sequence). The ends were cut back, 3 bases at V and 5 bases at J, with 20 bases in the middle. The CDR3 nucleotides are TGTGCCAGCAGCTCCGGACCCGTGTCAGTGGCTACTGAAGCTTTCTTT. It is translated as CASSSGPVSVATEAFF.

This clone was picked up a small number of times. This sample includes further DNA sequences coding for the same CDR3. The CDR3 protein is CASSMGNSNQPQHF. The CDR3 DNA is TGTGCCAGCAGTATGGGGAATAGCAATCAGCCCCAGCATTTT. This chain joins TRBV6-5 and TRBJ1-5; D unresolved. V shed 5 bases and J shed 0 bases, with 8 bases lying between them. The CDR3 is 14 residues long. Looked up from germline, CDR1 is MNHEY and CDR2 is SVGAGI.

The chain couples TRBV7-9 to TRBJ2-7, with a tentative D call TRBD1 (5 bases). CDR3 length: 13 residues. The V gene lost 0 bases and the J gene lost 6 bases, with 9 bases spanning the gap. The germline V gene has CDR1 SEHNR and CDR2 FQNEAQ (reference sequence). The DNA of the CDR3 is TGTGCCAGCAGCTTAGCAGGGGCCGGCGAGCAGTACTTC. Translation gives CASSLAGAGEQYF.

The rearrangement uses TRBV28 and TRBJ1-5, with D hard to call. Germline loops: CDR1 MDHEN, CDR2 SYDVKM. CDR3 length: 15 amino acids. Trimming took off 2 bases at V and 2 bases at J, with 10 bases between the two ends. For the CDR3, the DNA is TGTGCCAGCAGTTTAGGGGTGAGGGGCAATCAGCCCCAGCATTTT. Protein product: CASSLGVRGNQPQHF.

V usage is TRBV5-4 and J usage is TRBJ1-5; D call uncertain. V lost 0 bases and J 9 bases, leaving 10 bases between the germline ends. Germline assignment: CDR1 SGHNT and CDR2 YYREEE (reference sequence). The CDR3 totals 13 residues. CDR3 DNA: TGTGCCAGCAGCTTGGATTCTATGGGGCCCCAGCATTTT. Protein product: CASSLDSMGPQHF.

This chain connects TRBV7-2 to TRBJ2-1; D possibly corresponds to TRBD2 (6 bases). Germline V lookup: CDR1 SGHTA, CDR2 FQGNSA. Trimming cost V 0 bases and J 4 bases, with 7 bases left between them. The CDR3 consists of 14 residues. CDR3 sequence reads: CASSLAGGYNEQFF. CDR3 DNA sequence: TGTGCCAGCAGCTTAGCGGGAGGTTACAATGAGCAGTTCTTC.

The rearrangement links TRBV27 to TRBJ2-7; D call uncertain. CDR1 is MNHEY, CDR2 SMNVEV, per germline (reference sequence). This CDR3 contains 13 residues. Trimming shortened V by 3 bases and J by 5 bases, and 11 bases separated the two germline ends. The chain's CDR3 is CASSLARLDEQYF. CDR3 DNA: TGTGCCAGCAGTTTGGCTCGTCTTGACGAGCAGTACTTC.

The chain uses TRBV18 and TRBJ2-2; 8 bases match TRBD2. V dropped 1 base and J dropped 6; count of bases not matched to a gene: 13. In germline, CDR1 is KGHSH, CDR2 LQKENI. The CDR3 is made up of 18 amino acids. The CDR3 region is CASSPQAGLGRHPGELFF. CDR3 sequence (DNA): TGTGCCAGCTCACCACAGGCGGGACTAGGAAGGCACCCCGGGGAGCTGTTTTTT.

This clone came up many times. The chain recombines TRBV6-5 with TRBJ2-2; 7 bases agree with TRBD2. This CDR3 is built from 16 residues. V was clipped by 0 bases and J by 7 bases; unmatched bases: 8. Germline CDR1 MNHEY, CDR2 SVGAGI. The CDR3 spells CASSYSRGSNHGELFF. The CDR3 DNA sequence: TGTGCCAGCAGTTACTCGCGCGGGAGTAATCACGGGGAGCTGTTTTTT.

This sequence joins TRBV29-1 and TRBJ2-5, with TRBD1 matching 8 bases. The CDR3 is made up of 13 amino acids. Germline CDR1 SQVTM, CDR2 ANQGSEA. After removal of 3 bases from V and 6 bases from J, the junction contained 6 bases not matched to a gene. This CDR3 reads CSVDPGTGKTQYF. As DNA, the CDR3 is TGCAGCGTTGACCCCGGGACAGGCAAGACCCAGTACTTC.

CDR3 sequence reads: CASSLAPDGHPEAFF. CDR3 DNA sequence: TGCGCCAGCAGCTTGGCCCCGGACGGGCACCCTGAAGCTTTCTTT. The genes are TRBV5-1 and TRBJ1-1; D remains ambiguous. Per germline, CDR1 SGHRS and CDR2 YFSETQ. V was shortened by 0 bases and J by 6 bases, with 15 bases between the two germline ends. This CDR3 has 15 residues.

The chain uses TRBV20-1 and TRBJ2-1; D is perhaps TRBD2 (5 bases). The CDR3 spans 10 residues. In germline, CDR1 is DFQATT, CDR2 SNEGSKA (reference sequence). V gave up 5 bases and J gave up 8 bases, with 7 bases separating them. Written as DNA, the CDR3 is TGCAGTGCTCTAGCCCATGAGCAGTTCTTC. The encoded protein is CSALAHEQFF.

The chain uses TRBV27 and TRBJ2-7; 8 bases are shared with TRBD1. The V gene's germline CDR1 is MNHEY and CDR2 SMNVEV (reference sequence). The CDR3 has 14 residues. Trimming took 2 bases from V and 4 from J; bases not matched to a gene: 4. CDR3 loop: CASSLQGAKYEQYF. The CDR3 coding sequence is TGTGCCAGCAGTTTACAGGGGGCAAAGTACGAGCAGTACTTC.

V usage is TRBV28 and J usage is TRBJ2-1; TRBD1 is a possible D gene (6 bases). The germline V and J ends were trimmed by 5 bases and 3 bases, with 17 bases remaining between them. Germline V CDR1 and CDR2: MDHEN, SYDVKM. The CDR3 loop spans 16 amino acids. CDR3 bases: TGTGCCAGCAGTCAACAGGGCCGGGGACGCTACAATGAGCAGTTCTTC. Its protein product is CASSQQGRGRYNEQFF.

This clone has just one count. V and J are TRBV11-1 and TRBJ2-7; TRBD1 is a possible D gene (6 bases). In germline, CDR1 is SGHAT, CDR2 FQDESV (reference sequence). The CDR3 loop spans 15 amino acids. V was shortened by 2 bases and J by 9 bases, with 20 bases between the two germline ends. The CDR3 DNA reads as TGTGCCAGCAGCTTAAAGACAGGTCCCCCACAGGGGCAGTACTTC. It yields the protein CASSLKTGPPQGQYF.

The chain recombines TRBV6-1 with TRBJ1-2; a weak D match, TRBD1 (6 bases). This CDR3 contains 13 residues. Germline V gives CDR1 MNHNS, CDR2 SASEGT. V was shortened by 2 bases and J by 5 bases, with 9 bases between the two germline ends. This CDR3 is CASSESRGYGYTF. The CDR3 DNA sequence: TGTGCCAGCAGTGAATCTAGGGGGTATGGCTACACCTTC.

The chain joins TRBV6-1 to TRBJ2-5; TRBD1 aligns across 10 bases. Germline loops: CDR1 MNHNS, CDR2 SASEGT. This CDR3 has 14 amino acids. The V segment lost 7 bases and the J segment 5 bases; nucleotides outside the gene matches: 7. The DNA of the CDR3 is TGTGCCAGCATAAGACAGGGGGCGGAGGAGACCCAGTACTTC. The encoded protein is CASIRQGAEETQYF.